Listed below are T cell receptor beta chains from one sample, sequenced in a study of T cells in Graves' hyperthyroidism and ophthalmopathy. Each CDR3 protein gets one entry after TCRdb re-called the multiplex PCR reads with MiXCR. The repertoire holds about 350,000 distinct CDR3 sequences, with approximately 17% as singletons. The sample taken for sequencing was blood. Receptor source: a woman aged 25 to 39 with Graves' hyperthyroidism that later progressed to Graves' ophthalmopathy. CDR3s include the opening cysteine and the closing phenylalanine or tryptophan. D genes are given only for firm matches. Expanded clones are given a class, and other clones once, few, many or no size at all.

j_call v_call clone_size cdr3_length d_call cdr3_nt cdr3_aa
TRBJ2-5 TRBV2 many 13 - TGTGCCAGCAGCCTGTCGTACCAAGAGACCCAGTACTTC CASSLSYQETQYF
TRBJ2-1 TRBV30 few 12 - TGTGCCTGGGGTCAGTCCTACAATGAGCAGTTCTTC CAWGQSYNEQFF
TRBJ1-4 TRBV7-9 - 15 - TGTGCCAGCACGGCAGATGGAGGGATTAATGAAAAACTGTTTTTT CASTADGGINEKLFF
TRBJ2-5 TRBV20-1 many 12 TRBD2 TGCAGTGCTACTAGCGGGAAAGAGACCCAGTACTTC CSATSGKETQYF
TRBJ2-7 TRBV4-1 few 14 - TGCGCCAGCAGCCATCCGGGAAGGACCTACGAGCAGTACTTC CASSHPGRTYEQYF
TRBJ1-1 TRBV7-9 - 15 - TGTGCCAGCACCTTATACGGGGGCTCAAACACTGAAGCTTTCTTT CASTLYGGSNTEAFF
TRBJ2-3 TRBV3-1 few 13 - TGTGCCAGCAGCCACCAGGGGACAGATACGCAGTATTTT CASSHQGTDTQYF
TRBJ1-3 TRBV28 many 12 - TGTGCCAGCAGTTCGGGCGAAAACACCATATATTTT CASSSGENTIYF
TRBJ2-7 TRBV3-1 many 15 - TGTGCCAGCAGCCTTGGGGGAGGCGGATCCTACGAGCAGTACTTC CASSLGGGGSYEQYF
TRBJ1-2 TRBV12-5 many 14 - TGTGCTAGTGGTTCCGATACGGGGCGGAATGGCTACACCTTC CASGSDTGRNGYTF
TRBJ2-3 TRBV5-1 - 17 TRBD2 TGTGCCAGCAGCTTATTCCTCAGCGGGAGTAGCACAGATACGCAGTATTTT CASSLFLSGSSTDTQYF
TRBJ2-7 TRBV5-6 few 17 TRBD2 TGTGCCAGCAGCTTGGGACTAGCGGGAGATGTTAGCTACGAGCAGTACTTC CASSLGLAGDVSYEQYF